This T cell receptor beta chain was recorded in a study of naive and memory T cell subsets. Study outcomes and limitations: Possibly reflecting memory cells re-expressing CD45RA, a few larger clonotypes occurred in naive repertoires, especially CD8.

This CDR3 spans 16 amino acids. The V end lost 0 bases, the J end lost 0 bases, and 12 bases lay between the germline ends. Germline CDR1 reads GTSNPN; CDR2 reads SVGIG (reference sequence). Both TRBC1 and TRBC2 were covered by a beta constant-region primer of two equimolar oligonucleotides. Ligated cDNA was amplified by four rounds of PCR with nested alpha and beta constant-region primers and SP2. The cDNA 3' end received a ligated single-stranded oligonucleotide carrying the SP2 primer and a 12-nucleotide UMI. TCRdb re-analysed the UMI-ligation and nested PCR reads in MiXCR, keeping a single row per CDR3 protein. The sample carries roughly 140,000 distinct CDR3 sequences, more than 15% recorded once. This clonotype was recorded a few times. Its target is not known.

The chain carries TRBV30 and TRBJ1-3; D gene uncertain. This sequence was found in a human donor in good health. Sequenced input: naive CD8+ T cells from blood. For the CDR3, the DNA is TGTGCCTGGAGTGTATCAGGCTGGGTCTCTGGAAACACCATATATTTT. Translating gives CAWSVSGWVSGNTIYF.